The rows below give T cell receptor beta chains drawn from one sample of a study of blood T cell repertoires in COVID-19. Profiling relied on immunoSEQ multiplex PCR, and the TCRdb table lists in-frame clones only, not all of them. The sample has 73,000 or so clones, around 82% seen once. Sequencing was performed on peripheral blood. These receptors all stem from a man aged 50 to 59 with active COVID-19. Both conserved end residues are part of each CDR3. The D gene is left open where the match is weak. Rows give clone size only sometimes, using once, few, many, or a class for an expanded clone.

V,J,size,D,DNA,CDR3
TRBV27,TRBJ2-6,NA,NA,TGTGCCAGCAGTTTAGTAGGGGCTACCTCTGGGGCCAACGTCCTGACTTTC,CASSLVGATSGANVLTF
TRBV19,TRBJ2-3,few,TRBD2,TGTGCCAGTAGTATTCGGGAGGGGGGCACAGATACGCAGTATTTT,CASSIREGGTDTQYF
TRBV12-5,TRBJ1-1,NA,TRBD1,TGTGCTAGTGGCCCGACAGGGGGCCGTTTGGGATCCACTGAAGCTTTCTTT,CASGPTGGRLGSTEAFF
TRBV9,TRBJ1-3,NA,NA,TGTGCCAGCAGCGTAGGGTTGGAGGACACCATATATTTT,CASSVGLEDTIYF
TRBV18,TRBJ1-1,few,TRBD1,TGTGCCAGCTCTCCCCGGGATTCCAGGGGGCAGGGCACTGAAGCTTTCTTT,CASSPRDSRGQGTEAFF
TRBV11-2,TRBJ2-2,NA,NA,TGTGCCAGCAGCACCCAAGGCAGCGCGAACACCGGGGAGCTGTTTTTT,CASSTQGSANTGELFF
TRBV30,TRBJ1-6,NA,TRBD1,TGTGCCTGGAGTCGCGACAGGGGGCTTTCTAATTCACCCCTCCACTTT,CAWSRDRGLSNSPLHF
TRBV6-5,TRBJ2-1,NA,NA,TGTGCCAGCAGCCAGGGACATCGCTACAATGAGCAGTTCTTC,CASSQGHRYNEQFF
TRBV5-1,TRBJ1-2,NA,TRBD1,TGCGCCAGCAGCTTGGAGACCGGGACAGGGGGCGATGGCTACACCTTC,CASSLETGTGGDGYTF
TRBV20-1,TRBJ1-4,NA,NA,TGCAGTGCTAGTTCACTAGAAAAACTGTTTTTT,CSASSLEKLFF
TRBV29-1,TRBJ2-5,NA,NA,TGCAGCGGCGGAGGGTGGAGGGAGACCCAGTACTTC,CSGGGWRETQYF
TRBV6-5,TRBJ1-4,once,NA,TGTGCCAGCAGACGTGATATCGGGACTTACGAAAAACTGTTTTTT,CASRRDIGTYEKLFF
TRBV28,TRBJ2-1,NA,TRBD1,TGTGCCAGCAGTTCCATAACAGGGGTGAGGGATGAGCAGTTCTTC,CASSSITGVRDEQFF
TRBV7-2,TRBJ2-5,NA,NA,TGTGCCAGCAGCTTTGTGGCTAGCCTGGAGACCCAGTACTTC,CASSFVASLETQYF
TRBV6-5,TRBJ2-2,NA,NA,TGTGCCAGCAGTCGGGGTATTAACACCGGGGAGCTGTTTTTT,CASSRGINTGELFF
TRBV4-2,TRBJ1-1,NA,NA,TGTGCCAGCAGCCCTACAGGGAACACTGAAGCTTTCTTT,CASSPTGNTEAFF
TRBV2,TRBJ2-7,NA,NA,TGTGCCAGCAGTGAAGCGCGGGGACAGACTACCTACGAGCAGTACTTC,CASSEARGQTTYEQYF
TRBV6-2/TRBV6-3,TRBJ2-3,once,NA,TGTGCCAGCAGCTCCAGACAGTCACAGTATTTT,CASSSRQSQYF
TRBV7-9,TRBJ1-3,NA,TRBD1,TGTGCCAGCAGCACCTCCGGGACAGGGGCCAGCTCTGGAAACACCATATATTTT,CASSTSGTGASSGNTIYF